This TCR beta chain was profiled in a study of regulatory T cells in long-lasting Graves disease. On this clonotype: At one of its ends the junction is not consistent with the germline gene, which may arise from a read error.

Time point denoted: persistent/refractory GD, antithyroid drugs over 5 years with positive TRAb. Generation of the TCR library employed RNA extracted from PBMCs. Germline CDR1 and CDR2: MNHNS and SASEGT. This CDR3 is 16 amino acids long. TCR beta libraries were built with iRepertoire HTBI primers and Arm-PCR of CDR3 regions. TCRdb reprocessed the multiplex PCR reads with MiXCR, giving one entry per CDR3 protein. This sample has roughly 700,000 distinct CDR3 sequences, with about 32% found just once. The sequence was collected from a female donor with Graves disease. This chain links TRBV6-1 with TRBJ1-5; tentatively, D is TRBD1 (5 bases). Material: peripheral blood mononuclear cells (PBMCs), obtained when the disease was refractory, from a patient treated with antithyroid drugs. CDR3 protein: CASSPRGGARNQPQRF. As DNA, the CDR3 is TGTGCCAGCAGTCCCCGAGGCGGGGCTCGCAATCAGCCCCAGCGTTTT.